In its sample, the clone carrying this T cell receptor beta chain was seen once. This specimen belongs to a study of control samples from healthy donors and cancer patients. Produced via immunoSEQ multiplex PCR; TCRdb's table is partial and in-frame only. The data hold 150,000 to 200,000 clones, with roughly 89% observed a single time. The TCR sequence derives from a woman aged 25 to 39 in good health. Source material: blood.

The CDR3 region has the DNA TGTGCCAGCAGTACGGGTTGGGGCAATCAGCCCCAGCATTTT. Its translation: CASSTGWGNQPQHF. This rearrangement joins TRBV27 to TRBJ1-5; D gene ambiguous. Germline V lookup: CDR1 MNHEY, CDR2 SMNVEV (reference sequence). CDR3 size: 14 residues. The V end lost 5 bases, the J end lost 2 bases, and 10 bases lay between the germline ends.